Shown below are 31 T cell receptor beta chains from a single sample sequenced in a study of shared clonotypes between healthy human individuals. Assay used: immunoSEQ multiplex PCR; TCRdb lists only in-frame clones, some missing. This repertoire shows 2 million to 3 million clones, under 95% found once; its top ten account for approximately 0.35%. The sequencing input was naive CD4+ T cells from PBMCs. Subset reported: CD45RA+ positively selected. The receptors come from a young man in good health. Some clones in this sample may be carry-over from other donors' samples.

The count of this clone is one. The rearrangement uses TRBV7-9 and TRBJ2-3, with unresolved D. The length of the CDR3 is 15 residues. Germline CDR1 and CDR2: SEHNR and FQNEAQ (reference sequence). V was pared by 0 bases and J by 2 bases, with 9 bases between. This CDR3 reads CASSLAGGDTDTQYF. As DNA, the CDR3 is TGTGCCAGCAGCTTAGCGGGCGGAGACACAGATACGCAGTATTTT.

The chain couples TRBV6-1 to TRBJ2-1; TRBD1 aligns across 7 bases. CDR3 length: 15 amino acids. CDR1 is MNHNS, CDR2 SASEGT, per germline. The V gene end was trimmed by 4 bases and the J gene end by 5 bases; junction bases not matched to a gene: 8. CDR3 residues: CASSVLWGQHNEQFF. The CDR3 bases are TGTGCCAGCAGTGTTTTGTGGGGACAGCACAATGAGCAGTTCTTC.

The chain employs TRBV5-4 and TRBJ1-1; TRBD1 is a possible D gene (6 bases). CDR1 and CDR2 (germline): SGHNT, YYREEE (reference sequence). CDR3 length: 13 residues. V lost 0 bases and J lost 5, with 8 bases in between. CDR3 residues: CASSLDRETEAFF. The CDR3 nucleotides read TGTGCCAGCAGCTTGGACAGGGAGACTGAAGCTTTCTTT. Complete variable domain (other parts from reference TRBV5-4 and TRBJ1-1): ETGVTQSPTHLIKTRGQQVTLRCSSQSGHNTVSWYQQALGQGPQFIFQYYREEENGRGNFPPRFSGLQFPNYSSELNVNALELDDSALYLCASSLDRETEAFFGQGTRLTVV.

The genes are TRBV5-1 and TRBJ1-2, with a weak D call TRBD1 (6 bases). The germline CDR1 and CDR2 sequences are SGHRS and YFSETQ. The CDR3 contains 14 residues. The germline V and J ends were trimmed by 0 bases and 6 bases, with 12 bases remaining between them. CDR3 bases: TGCGCCAGCAGCTTGGACAGGGTGAGGGATGGCTACACCTTC. Amino acid sequence: CASSLDRVRDGYTF.

This clone was seen a few times. The J gene is TRBJ1-4, the V gene TRBV14, with D unresolved. The CDR3 is 13 amino acids. Trimming removed 1 base at V and 10 bases at J, with 10 bases between. In germline, CDR1 is SGHDN, CDR2 FVKESK. CDR3 coding DNA: TGTGCCAGCAGCCAAGTTCGAGAGGGAAAACTGTTTTTT. Protein sequence: CASSQVREGKLFF.

About this clone: Other DNA sequences in this sample translate to the same CDR3. The chain is built from TRBV5-1 and TRBJ2-7; TRBD2 matches 7 bases. This CDR3 has 12 amino acids. V was pared by 2 bases and J by 7 bases, with 3 bases of the junction left unmatched. Germline CDR1 is SGHRS and CDR2 is YFSETQ. CDR3 bases: TGCGCCAGCAGCTTAACCGGGGGGGAGCAGTACTTC. Translated: CASSLTGGEQYF.

This chain uses TRBV2 with TRBJ1-3, with D possibly being TRBD1 (6 bases). This CDR3 is built from 13 residues. The V end lost 5 bases, the J end lost 10 bases, and 15 bases lay between the germline ends. Germline V CDR1 and CDR2: SNHLY, FYNNEI. The CDR3 DNA reads as TGTGCCAGCAGTCCTAACTACAGGGAGACCATATATTTT. As protein: CASSPNYRETIYF.

The chain joins TRBV11-2 to TRBJ2-2, with D uncertain. Germline V lookup: CDR1 SGHAT, CDR2 FQNNGV. Trimming stripped 7 bases from V and 5 bases from J, with 8 bases between. The CDR3 runs 12 residues. The DNA for the CDR3 is TGTGCCAGCAAGTTGGATACCGGGGAGCTGTTTTTT. This gives the protein CASKLDTGELFF.

The chain uses TRBV7-8 and TRBJ2-5, with D perhaps being TRBD1 or TRBD2 (5 bases each). Looked up from germline, CDR1 is SGHVS and CDR2 is FQNEAQ. This CDR3 spans 15 amino acids. The V gene lost 3 bases and the J gene lost 2 bases, with 13 bases spanning the gap. CDR3: CASSLLGAGQETQYF. DNA for the CDR3: TGTGCCAGCAGCTTGCTCGGGGCAGGGCAAGAGACCCAGTACTTC.

V usage is TRBV19 and J usage is TRBJ1-1; D gene unclear. Germline V gene data show CDR1 as LNHDA and CDR2 as SQIVND (reference sequence). The CDR3 totals 13 residues. V lost 2 bases to trimming and J lost 11 bases, with 15 bases between them. The CDR3 reads CASSIRETRRAFF. The CDR3 region has the DNA TGTGCCAGTAGTATAAGGGAGACGAGGCGGGCTTTCTTT.

Only one count was recorded for this clone. The chain carries TRBV27 and TRBJ2-2; the D is unclear. Germline-derived CDR1 and CDR2 are MNHEY and SMNVEV (reference sequence). The CDR3 spans 16 residues. The V gene lost 6 bases and the J gene lost 0 bases, with 14 bases spanning the gap. The CDR3 is CASRERLPPNTGELFF. In DNA form, the CDR3 reads TGTGCCAGCAGGGAAAGGTTGCCGCCGAACACCGGGGAGCTGTTTTTT.

This clone was detected only a few times. The genes are TRBV5-4 and TRBJ2-7, with D perhaps TRBD1 (5 bases). The CDR3 runs 16 residues. Per the germline V gene, CDR1 is SGHNT and CDR2 is YYREEE (reference sequence). The V gene lost 0 bases and the J gene lost 0 bases, with 13 bases spanning the gap. This CDR3 is CASSLDVGQRSYEQYF. CDR3 nucleotides: TGTGCCAGCAGCTTGGATGTTGGACAACGCTCCTACGAGCAGTACTTC. Full variable domain (remainder filled in from reference TRBV5-4 and TRBJ2-7): ETGVTQSPTHLIKTRGQQVTLRCSSQSGHNTVSWYQQALGQGPQFIFQYYREEENGRGNFPPRFSGLQFPNYSSELNVNALELDDSALYLCASSLDVGQRSYEQYFGPGTRLTVT.

The V call is TRBV10-2, the J call TRBJ1-2; D ambiguous. This CDR3 has 13 residues. Per germline, CDR1 WSHSY and CDR2 SAAADI. The germline V and J ends were trimmed by 3 bases and 12 bases, with 17 bases remaining between them. CDR3 amino acids: CASSDPGSGGNTF. The CDR3 DNA reads TGCGCCAGCAGTGATCCCGGGTCAGGCGGGAACACCTTC.

CDR3 nucleotides: TGTGCCAGCAACCAGGGAAATAAGGGCACTGAAGCTTTCTTT. This encodes CASNQGNKGTEAFF. The chain is built from TRBV5-4 and TRBJ1-1, with D possibly being TRBD1 (5 bases). V was cut by 6 bases and J by 4 bases, with 16 bases left in between. This CDR3 region has 14 residues. From germline, CDR1 is SGHNT and CDR2 YYREEE (reference sequence). Full variable domain (missing parts from reference TRBV5-4 and TRBJ1-1): ETGVTQSPTHLIKTRGQQVTLRCSSQSGHNTVSWYQQALGQGPQFIFQYYREEENGRGNFPPRFSGLQFPNYSSELNVNALELDDSALYLCASNQGNKGTEAFFGQGTRLTVV.

This clone was seen a single time. The genes are TRBV7-2 and TRBJ2-7, with D perhaps being TRBD1 or TRBD2 (5 bases each). This CDR3 has 14 amino acids. The V gene lost 5 bases and the J gene lost 0 bases, with 11 bases spanning the gap. Germline loops: CDR1 SGHTA, CDR2 FQGNSA. In DNA, the CDR3 is TGTGCCAGCAGCCCCGGGACGCTCTCCTACGAGCAGTACTTC. Residues: CASSPGTLSYEQYF.

Concerning this clone itself: Other nucleotide sequences from this sample produce the same CDR3. The V and J genes are TRBV14 and TRBJ2-3; D not certain. V lost 4 bases and J 0 bases, leaving 11 bases between the germline ends. CDR1 and CDR2 (germline): SGHDN, FVKESK. The CDR3 has 15 amino acids. The CDR3 DNA is TGTGCCAGCAGCCCGGGCCTTCTTAGCACAGATACGCAGTATTTT. Its translation: CASSPGLLSTDTQYF.

This clone is a singleton in its sample. This sequence joins TRBV5-4 and TRBJ2-7; D tentatively reads TRBD1 or TRBD2 (5 bases each). The length of the CDR3 is 15 residues. Per germline, CDR1 SGHNT and CDR2 YYREEE (reference sequence). V was shortened by 0 bases and J by 1 base, with 11 bases between the two germline ends. The CDR3 protein is CASSLAGTQSYEQYF. In DNA form, the CDR3 reads TGTGCCAGCAGCTTGGCCGGGACCCAATCCTACGAGCAGTACTTC.

The chain employs TRBV5-4 and TRBJ1-2; D gene ambiguous. The germline V and J ends were trimmed by 4 bases and 4 bases, with 17 bases remaining between them. Germline V gene sequence: CDR1 SGHNT, CDR2 YYREEE (reference sequence). This CDR3 comprises 15 residues. The CDR3 loop is CASSGGRQVLYGYTF. Here the CDR3 DNA reads TGTGCCAGCAGCGGAGGGAGGCAGGTCCTCTATGGCTACACCTTC.

On this clone: The same CDR3 is also encoded by other DNA sequences in this sample. The V call is TRBV4-1, the J call TRBJ2-3, with D tentatively TRBD1 (6 bases). This CDR3 spans 15 amino acids. Trimming took off 0 bases at V and 6 bases at J, with 13 bases between the two ends. Looked up from germline, CDR1 is MGHRA and CDR2 is YSYEKL. As DNA, the CDR3 is TGCGCCAGCAGCCAAGAGGGCAGGGGCCGGGATACGCAGTATTTT. It yields the protein CASSQEGRGRDTQYF.

DNA of the CDR3: TGTGCCAGCAGCCCGGGGAGGACCTACGAGCAGTACTTC. Encoded protein: CASSPGRTYEQYF. The V gene is TRBV5-8, the J gene TRBJ2-7; D perhaps matches TRBD2 (6 bases). This CDR3 contains 13 residues. Looked up from germline, CDR1 is SGHTS and CDR2 is YDEGEE. V lost 4 bases and J 2 bases, leaving 10 bases between the germline ends.

This chain uses TRBV10-1 with TRBJ2-1, with D possibly called TRBD1 or TRBD2 (5 bases each). The CDR3 contains 13 residues. Trimming took off 5 bases at V and 10 bases at J, with 15 bases between the two ends. Germline CDR1 and CDR2: WNHNN and SYGVQD (reference sequence). The CDR3 is CASSRDRGGEQFF. The CDR3 region has the DNA TGCGCCAGCAGTAGGGACCGCGGAGGAGAGCAGTTCTTC.

This clone was counted a few times. The chain is built from TRBV10-3 and TRBJ1-2; TRBD1 might be the D (5 bases). The ends were cut back, 6 bases at V and 8 bases at J, with 13 bases in the middle. This CDR3 has 12 amino acids. Germline CDR1 ENHRY, CDR2 SYGVKD. This chain's CDR3 is CAIRTEIGGYTF. For the CDR3, the DNA is TGTGCCATCAGGACAGAAATAGGAGGCTACACCTTC.

This sequence joins TRBV18 and TRBJ2-7, with 13 bases matching TRBD2. The CDR3 contains 15 residues. With 3 bases clipped from V and 12 bases from J, the junction kept 11 bases outside the gene matches. CDR1 and CDR2 from the germline V gene are KGHSH and LQKENI. This CDR3 reads CASSPSGTSGNRAYF. DNA for the CDR3: TGTGCCAGCTCACCCTCCGGGACTAGCGGGAATCGCGCGTACTTC. Supplemented by reference TRBV18 and TRBJ2-7, the full variable domain reads NAGVMQNPRHLVRRRGQEARLRCSPMKGHSHVYWYRQLPEEGLKFMVYLQKENIIDESGMPKERFSAEFPKEGPSILRIQQVVRGDSAAYFCASSPSGTSGNRAYFGPGTRLTVT.

CDR3 sequence: CAMTSGTTDTQYF. As DNA, the CDR3 is TGTGCCATGACTAGCGGGACCACAGATACGCAGTATTTT. This chain links TRBV2 with TRBJ2-3; 11 positions match TRBD2. Germline CDR1 SNHLY, CDR2 FYNNEI. V gave up 10 bases and J gave up 2 bases; unmatched junction bases: 2. The CDR3 spans 13 residues.

The chain recombines TRBV29-1 with TRBJ1-2, with a weak D call TRBD1 (5 bases). Germline values: CDR1 SQVTM, CDR2 ANQGSEA. V was clipped by 7 bases and J by 8 bases, with 23 bases between them. CDR3 length: 14 amino acids. The CDR3: CSADSRDLSGGYTF. DNA of the CDR3: TGCAGCGCCGACTCCCGGGACCTTAGCGGCGGCTACACCTTC.

The chain carries TRBV18 and TRBJ2-7; perhaps TRBD2 as D (6 bases). Germline assignment: CDR1 KGHSH and CDR2 LQKENI. The CDR3 is made up of 14 amino acids. The V and J ends lost 5 bases and 5 bases respectively, with 16 bases between them. The CDR3 spells CASSTKTTGDEQYF. DNA for the CDR3: TGTGCCAGCTCAACTAAGACGACGGGGGACGAGCAGTACTTC. The variable domain in full, completed from reference TRBV18 and TRBJ2-7, reads NAGVMQNPRHLVRRRGQEARLRCSPMKGHSHVYWYRQLPEEGLKFMVYLQKENIIDESGMPKERFSAEFPKEGPSILRIQQVVRGDSAAYFCASSTKTTGDEQYFGPGTRLTVT.

This chain links TRBV19 with TRBJ2-2; no clear D gene. Trimming stripped 7 bases from V and 2 bases from J, with 8 bases between. CDR1 LNHDA and CDR2 SQIVND come from the germline V gene (reference sequence). The CDR3 length is 13 residues. The CDR3 reads CASKWINTGELFF. In DNA, the CDR3 is TGTGCCAGTAAGTGGATTAACACCGGGGAGCTGTTTTTT.

The CDR3 bases are TGTGCCAGCAGCGTGCTGCCCATTGAGACCCAGTACTTC. Translation: CASSVLPIETQYF. The chain carries TRBV9 and TRBJ2-5; no firm D call. The germline gives CDR1 SGDLS, CDR2 YYNGEE. The V and J ends lost 2 bases and 5 bases respectively, with 10 bases between them. This CDR3 comprises 13 residues.

The chain employs TRBV30 and TRBJ2-1, with 10 bases fitting TRBD2. Germline CDR1 and CDR2: GTSNPN and SVGIG (reference sequence). This CDR3 is 15 amino acids long. V lost 4 bases and J lost 2; bases outside the gene matches: 5. CDR3 bases: TGTGCCTGGATCGGGACTAGCGAAGCCTACAATGAGCAGTTCTTC. It codes for CAWIGTSEAYNEQFF.

The chain recombines TRBV7-2 with TRBJ1-2, with D possibly matching TRBD1 (6 bases). Trimming removed 4 bases from V and 7 bases from J, with 16 bases in between. The CDR3 has 14 residues. CDR1 SGHTA and CDR2 FQGNSA come from the germline V gene. The CDR3 DNA sequence: TGTGCCAGCAGCTCACGCGGGGGGCTCGGTGGCTACACCTTC. Translation gives CASSSRGGLGGYTF.

This clone occurred once. The chain combines TRBV7-9 with TRBJ1-1; no reliable D call. From germline, CDR1 is SEHNR and CDR2 FQNEAQ (reference sequence). The CDR3 consists of 11 residues. Trimming stripped 2 bases from V and 8 bases from J, with 6 bases between. In DNA, the CDR3 is TGTGCCAGCAGCTTAAAGTACGAAGCTTTCTTT. Protein sequence: CASSLKYEAFF. The variable domain in full, with the rest retrieved from reference TRBV7-9 and TRBJ1-1, is DTGVSQNPRHKITKRGQNVTFRCDPISEHNRLYWYRQTLGQGPEFLTYFQNEAQLEKSRLLSDRFSAERPKGSFSTLEIQRTEQGDSAMYLCASSLKYEAFFGQGTRLTVV.